This T cell receptor beta chain was sequenced during a study of cytomegalovirus exposure and HLA in healthy donors. PCR employed 60 Vbeta and 13 Jbeta primers. The assay was immunoSEQ multiplex PCR, and TCRdb's table has in-frame clones only and misses some. The data contain around 150,000 clones, about 80% of them singletons. This clone was seen a single time. V shed 6 bases and J 7 bases; nucleotides not matched to a gene: 4. CDR1 and CDR2 (germline): MNHNS, SASEGT. The CDR3 extends over 13 amino acids. Sequencing was done on a sample of PBMCs. The receptor was isolated from a woman aged 50 to 60 in good health and CMV-seropositive. V and J are TRBV6-1 and TRBJ2-7; 12 bases match TRBD1. CDR3 residues: CASSGDRGQEQYF. The DNA for the CDR3 is TGTGCCAGCAGCGGGGACAGGGGGCAAGAGCAGTACTTC.